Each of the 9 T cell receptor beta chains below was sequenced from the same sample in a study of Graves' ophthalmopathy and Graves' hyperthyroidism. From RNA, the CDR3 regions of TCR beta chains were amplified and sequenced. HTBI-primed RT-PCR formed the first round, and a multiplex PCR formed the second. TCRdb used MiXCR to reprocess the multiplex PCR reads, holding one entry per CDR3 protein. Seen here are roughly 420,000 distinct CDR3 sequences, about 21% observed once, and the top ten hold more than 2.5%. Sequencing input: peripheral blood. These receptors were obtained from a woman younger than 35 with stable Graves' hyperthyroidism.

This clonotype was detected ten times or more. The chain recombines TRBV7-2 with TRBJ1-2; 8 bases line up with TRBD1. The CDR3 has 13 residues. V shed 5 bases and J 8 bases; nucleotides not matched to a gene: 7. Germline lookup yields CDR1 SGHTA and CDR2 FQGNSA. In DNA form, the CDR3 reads TGTGCCAGCAGCCCAGGACAGGGTCGCGGCTACACCTTC. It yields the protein CASSPGQGRGYTF.

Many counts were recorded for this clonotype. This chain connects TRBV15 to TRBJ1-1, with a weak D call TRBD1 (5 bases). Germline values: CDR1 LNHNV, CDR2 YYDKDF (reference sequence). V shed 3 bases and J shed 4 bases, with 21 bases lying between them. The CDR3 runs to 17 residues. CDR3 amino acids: CATSRSAGISKSTEAFF. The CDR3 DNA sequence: TGTGCCACCAGCAGGTCCGCAGGGATTTCGAAGAGCACTGAAGCTTTCTTT.

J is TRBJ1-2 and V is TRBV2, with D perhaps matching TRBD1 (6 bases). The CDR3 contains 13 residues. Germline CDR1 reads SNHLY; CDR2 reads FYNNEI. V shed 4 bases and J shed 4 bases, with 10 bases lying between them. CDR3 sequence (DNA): TGTGCCAGCAGTGTGGGGGCCTCCTATGGCTACACCTTC. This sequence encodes CASSVGASYGYTF.

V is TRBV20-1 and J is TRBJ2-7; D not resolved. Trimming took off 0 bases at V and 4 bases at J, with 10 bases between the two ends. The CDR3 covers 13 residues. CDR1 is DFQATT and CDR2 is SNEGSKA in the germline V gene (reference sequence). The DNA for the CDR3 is TGCAGTGCTAGAGAATCTACTACGTACGAGCAGTACTTC. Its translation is CSARESTTYEQYF.

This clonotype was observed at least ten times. The CDR3 DNA sequence: TGCAGTGCTCCGGACAGGGGCGCCGGAATGAACACTGAAGCTTTCTTT. Translation gives CSAPDRGAGMNTEAFF. V gene TRBV20-1 combines with J gene TRBJ1-1; 9 nucleotides line up with TRBD1. Germline CDR1 and CDR2: DFQATT and SNEGSKA (reference sequence). With V trimmed by 5 bases and J by 0 bases, 10 bases remained unmatched. The CDR3 runs to 16 residues.

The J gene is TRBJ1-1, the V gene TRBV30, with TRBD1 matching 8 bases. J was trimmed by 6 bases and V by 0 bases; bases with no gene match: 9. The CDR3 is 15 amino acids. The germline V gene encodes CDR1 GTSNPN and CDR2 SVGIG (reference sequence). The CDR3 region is CAWSVQGTGVSEAFF. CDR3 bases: TGTGCCTGGAGTGTTCAAGGGACAGGTGTGTCTGAAGCTTTCTTT.

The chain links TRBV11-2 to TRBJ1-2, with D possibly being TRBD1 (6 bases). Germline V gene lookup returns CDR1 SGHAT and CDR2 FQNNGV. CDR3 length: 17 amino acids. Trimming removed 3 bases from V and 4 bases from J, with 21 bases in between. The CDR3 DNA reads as TGTGCCAGCAGCTTGGGGGCGACAGCCACCGCAACCTATGGCTACACCTTC. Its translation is CASSLGATATATYGYTF.

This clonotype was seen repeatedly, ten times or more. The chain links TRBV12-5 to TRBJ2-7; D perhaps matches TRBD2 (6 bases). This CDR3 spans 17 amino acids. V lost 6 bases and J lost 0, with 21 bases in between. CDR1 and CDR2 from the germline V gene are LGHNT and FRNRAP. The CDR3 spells CASGRGSLGAFSYEQYF. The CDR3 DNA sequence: TGTGCTAGTGGACGGGGGTCACTCGGGGCCTTCTCCTACGAGCAGTACTTC.

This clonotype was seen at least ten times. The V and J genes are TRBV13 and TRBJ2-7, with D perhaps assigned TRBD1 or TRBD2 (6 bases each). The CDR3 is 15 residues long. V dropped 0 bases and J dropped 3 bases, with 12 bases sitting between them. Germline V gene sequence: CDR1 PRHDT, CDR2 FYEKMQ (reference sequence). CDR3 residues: CASSLGGGPNYEQYF. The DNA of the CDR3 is TGTGCCAGCAGCTTAGGAGGGGGGCCTAACTACGAGCAGTACTTC.